A single sample gave rise to the 32 T cell receptor beta chains below, sequenced in a study of control samples from healthy donors and cancer patients. The assay was immunoSEQ multiplex PCR, and TCRdb's table has in-frame clones only and misses some. The data contain about 57,000 clones, 90% to 95% of them singletons. Sample: blood. These receptors were collected from a man aged 25-45 years in good health.

V usage is TRBV12-3 or TRBV12-4 and J usage is TRBJ1-1, with a weak D call TRBD1 (6 bases). Trimming left V 7 bases short and J 1 base short, with 10 bases between. The CDR3 length is 13 residues. The CDR3 spells CASTYRANTEAFF. The CDR3 nucleotides are TGTGCCAGCACGTACAGGGCGAACACTGAAGCTTTCTTT.

J is TRBJ2-7 and V is TRBV29-1; maybe TRBD2 (6 bases). CDR3 size: 11 residues. Per germline, CDR1 SQVTM and CDR2 ANQGSEA. V was trimmed by 3 bases and J by 3 bases, leaving 6 bases between them. For the CDR3, the DNA is TGCAGCGTTGAGCGGGACTACGAGCAGTACTTC. Residues: CSVERDYEQYF.

The chain is built from TRBV18 and TRBJ1-1, with D unclear. V shed 5 bases and J shed 1 base, with 11 bases lying between them. This CDR3 has 14 amino acids. Germline V CDR1 and CDR2: KGHSH, LQKENI. CDR3 sequence reads: CASSFNSKNTEAFF. The DNA of the CDR3 is TGTGCCAGCTCATTCAACAGTAAGAACACTGAAGCTTTCTTT.

The chain joins TRBV5-1 to TRBJ1-2; D is possibly TRBD1 (5 bases). Trimming took 1 base from V and 5 from J, leaving 27 bases between them. Germline V gene sequence: CDR1 SGHRS, CDR2 YFSETQ. This CDR3 region has 19 residues. This CDR3 reads CASSLRLPTGRDVGYGYTF. Written as DNA, the CDR3 is TGCGCCAGCAGCTTGAGGCTCCCTACGGGCAGGGATGTGGGGTATGGCTACACCTTC.

In its sample, this clone was seen once. The V gene is TRBV15, the J gene TRBJ1-5, with 7 bases identical to TRBD1. CDR1 and CDR2 from the germline V gene are LNHNV and YYDKDF (reference sequence). After removal of 0 bases from V and 6 bases from J, the junction contained 8 bases not matched to a gene. The CDR3 extends over 16 amino acids. CDR3 sequence (DNA): TGTGCCACCAGCAGAGATCCTGCCAGGGGGGGTCAGCCCCAGCATTTT. Amino acid sequence: CATSRDPARGGQPQHF.

The V call is TRBV6-1, the J call TRBJ1-5; possible D gene TRBD1, 5 bases. Germline V CDR1 and CDR2: MNHNS, SASEGT. The CDR3 loop spans 17 amino acids. Between the trimmed V and J ends, which lost 4 bases and 1 base, there was a span of 17 bases. This CDR3 reads CASSGAGSGSSNQPQHF. CDR3 nucleotide sequence: TGTGCCAGCAGTGGGGCAGGGTCGGGATCGAGCAATCAGCCCCAGCATTTT.

The CDR3 protein is CASSGDRGSNQPQHF. CDR3 sequence (DNA): TGTGCCAGCAGTGGGGACAGGGGAAGCAATCAGCCCCAGCATTTT. V gene TRBV6-6 combines with J gene TRBJ1-5; the match to TRBD1 covers 10 bases. The trim removed 5 bases at V and 1 base at J, leaving 2 bases unmatched. The CDR3 spans 15 residues. Germline V CDR1 and CDR2: MNHNY, SVGAGI (reference sequence).

The chain links TRBV28 to TRBJ2-7; 8 positions agree with TRBD2. The germline V gene has CDR1 MDHEN and CDR2 SYDVKM. The J segment lost 5 bases and the V segment lost 3 bases, leaving 6 bases of the junction unmatched. CDR3 length: 14 residues. This chain's CDR3 is CASSFAGGRNEQYF. As DNA, the CDR3 is TGTGCCAGCAGTTTCGCGGGGGGCCGGAACGAGCAGTACTTC.

The chain couples TRBV27 to TRBJ1-2; 9 nucleotides line up with TRBD1. The CDR3 loop spans 16 amino acids. CDR1 and CDR2 from the germline V gene are MNHEY and SMNVEV (reference sequence). The ends lost 6 bases at V and 4 bases at J; junction bases unmatched: 12. CDR3 residues: CASSLRAGQGAYGYTF. In DNA, the CDR3 is TGTGCCAGCAGCCTAAGAGCGGGACAGGGTGCCTATGGCTACACCTTC.

J is TRBJ1-5 and V is TRBV7-9; D not resolved. This CDR3 comprises 17 residues. The germline V gene has CDR1 SEHNR and CDR2 FQNEAQ (reference sequence). Trimming pared 1 base from V and 0 bases from J, leaving 13 bases between. The CDR3 DNA follows: TGTGCCAGCAGCTTAGGGAGCGTGGCTAATAGCAATCAGCCCCAGCATTTT. Translated, it gives CASSLGSVANSNQPQHF.

A single count supports this clone. V is TRBV3-1 (or the pseudogene TRBV3-2) and J is TRBJ1-5, with 7 bases fitting TRBD1. Germline-derived CDR1 and CDR2 are LGHDT and YNNKEL (reference sequence). V shed 4 bases, J shed 10 bases, and the junction held 13 bases outside the gene matches. The CDR3 has 15 amino acids. The CDR3 is CASSPGGQKFSPQHF. The CDR3 DNA reads as TGTGCCAGCAGCCCAGGGGGACAGAAGTTTTCTCCCCAGCATTTT.

CDR3 in amino acids: CASNVGQGYGYTF. CDR3 DNA: TGTGCCAGCAACGTAGGACAGGGCTATGGCTACACCTTC. The chain combines TRBV7-2 with TRBJ1-2; TRBD1 matches at 8 bases. V was pared by 7 bases and J by 4 bases, with 5 bases of the junction left unmatched. Germline-derived CDR1 and CDR2 are SGHTA and FQGNSA. This CDR3 contains 13 residues. The variable domain in full, completed from reference TRBV7-2 and TRBJ1-2, reads GAGVSQSPSNKVTEKGKDVELRCDPISGHTALYWYRQSLGQGLEFLIYFQGNSAPDKSGLPSDRFSAERTGGSVSTLTIQRTQQEDSAVYLCASNVGQGYGYTFGSGTRLTVV.

This chain links TRBV7-2 with TRBJ2-7; D remains unclear. CDR3 length equals 14 residues. Germline V gene sequence: CDR1 SGHTA, CDR2 FQGNSA. V was trimmed by 4 bases and J by 2 bases, leaving 12 bases between them. This CDR3 reads CASSSGIDTYEQYF. The DNA for the CDR3 is TGTGCCAGCAGCTCCGGCATAGATACCTACGAGCAGTACTTC.

The rearrangement joins TRBV30 to TRBJ1-2, with a weak D call TRBD1 (6 bases). The CDR3 spans 13 residues. The ends were cut back, 0 bases at V and 1 base at J, with 6 bases in the middle. From germline, CDR1 is GTSNPN and CDR2 SVGIG (reference sequence). The CDR3 protein is CAWSVGHNYGYTF. The CDR3 DNA sequence: TGTGCCTGGAGTGTGGGACATAACTATGGCTACACCTTC. The entire variable domain, with the rest obtained from reference TRBV30 and TRBJ1-2, is as follows: SQTIHQWPATLVQPVGSPLSLECTVEGTSNPNLYWYRQAAGRGLQLLFYSVGIGQISSEVPQNLSASRPQDRQFILSSKKLLLSDSGFYLCAWSVGHNYGYTFGSGTRLTVV.

The rearrangement uses TRBV7-8 and TRBJ1-5; D is undetermined. CDR1 SGHVS and CDR2 FQNEAQ come from the germline V gene. The V and J ends lost 1 base and 3 bases respectively, with 13 bases between them. The CDR3 is 16 amino acids. The CDR3 reads CASSLGVTDTNQPQHF. For the CDR3, the DNA is TGTGCCAGCAGCTTAGGTGTTACAGATACCAATCAGCCCCAGCATTTT.

The J gene is TRBJ1-6, the V gene TRBV9; possible D gene TRBD1, 6 bases. Trimming cost V 0 bases and J 7 bases, with 11 bases left between them. CDR3 length equals 15 residues. Germline V gene data show CDR1 as SGDLS and CDR2 as YYNGEE. CDR3 region: CASSVVAGANSPLHF. Here the CDR3 DNA reads TGTGCCAGCAGCGTAGTGGCAGGGGCCAATTCACCCCTCCACTTT.

J is TRBJ2-6 and V is TRBV4-3, with D possibly called TRBD1 or TRBD2 (5 bases each). The V end lost 0 bases, the J end lost 0 bases, and 9 bases lay between the germline ends. The germline V gene encodes CDR1 LGHNA and CDR2 YSLEER. This CDR3 has 17 amino acids. CDR3 in amino acids: CASSQERGPSGANVLTF. The CDR3 nucleotides read TGCGCCAGCAGCCAAGAGAGGGGTCCCTCTGGGGCCAACGTCCTGACTTTC.

The chain is built from TRBV4-2 and TRBJ1-6; maybe TRBD1 (5 bases). CDR3 length: 15 amino acids. Trimming left V 1 base short and J 10 bases short, with 14 bases between. The germline CDR1 and CDR2 sequences are LGHNA and YNFKEQ. CDR3 sequence (DNA): TGTGCCAGCAGCCAAGCCAGGGCCTCTTCCTCACCCCTCCACTTT. It encodes CASSQARASSSPLHF.

This clone was observed once. The chain uses TRBV6-5 and TRBJ2-5, with D hard to call. CDR1 MNHEY and CDR2 SVGAGI come from the germline V gene. Trimming took 7 bases from V and 7 from J, leaving 7 bases between them. The CDR3 spans 10 residues. The CDR3 protein is CASISGTQYF. The CDR3 bases are TGTGCCAGCATCTCCGGGACCCAGTACTTC.

This clone came up once. The rearrangement links TRBV29-1 to TRBJ1-1; D is ambiguous. The germline V gene encodes CDR1 SQVTM and CDR2 ANQGSEA. Trimming pared 8 bases from V and 3 bases from J, leaving 7 bases between. The CDR3 totals 10 residues. The CDR3 sequence is CSFRDTEAFF. Here the CDR3 DNA reads TGCAGCTTCCGGGACACTGAAGCTTTCTTT.

The chain couples TRBV3-1 (or the pseudogene TRBV3-2) to TRBJ1-1, with 7 bases matching TRBD1. V was clipped by 1 base and J by 1 base; unmatched bases: 0. Germline values: CDR1 LGHDT, CDR2 YNNKEL (reference sequence). The CDR3 runs 14 residues. In DNA form, the CDR3 reads TGTGCCAGCAGCCAAGGGACAGGGAACACTGAAGCTTTCTTT. It codes for CASSQGTGNTEAFF.

This chain links TRBV5-4 with TRBJ2-1; D unresolved. This CDR3 spans 11 amino acids. V was trimmed by 0 bases and J by 8 bases, leaving 3 bases between them. Germline V gene lookup returns CDR1 SGHNT and CDR2 YYREEE (reference sequence). The CDR3 spells CASSLEDEQFF. DNA of the CDR3: TGTGCCAGCAGCTTGGAAGATGAGCAGTTCTTC.

The chain is built from TRBV7-2 and TRBJ2-2; TRBD2 might be the D (6 bases). Germline assignment: CDR1 SGHTA and CDR2 FQGNSA. The CDR3 loop spans 16 amino acids. V was cut by 2 bases and J by 4 bases, with 14 bases left in between. The CDR3 region is CASSLLWLATTGELFF. The DNA for the CDR3 is TGTGCCAGCAGCTTACTATGGCTAGCGACCACCGGGGAGCTGTTTTTT.

The chain carries TRBV7-2 and TRBJ1-3; the match to TRBD1 covers 9 bases. The ends lost 1 base at V and 2 bases at J; junction bases unmatched: 0. The CDR3 has 15 residues. Per the germline V gene, CDR1 is SGHTA and CDR2 is FQGNSA. The CDR3 nucleotides are TGTGCCAGCAGCTTAGGGACAGGGGCTGGAAACACCATATATTTT. Translated, it gives CASSLGTGAGNTIYF.

The rearrangement joins TRBV24-1 to TRBJ1-1; unclear D gene. The length of the CDR3 is 12 residues. Germline CDR1 and CDR2: KGHDR and SFDVKD. Trimming cost V 4 bases and J 5 bases, with 7 bases left between them. As DNA, the CDR3 is TGTGCCACCAGTGACACCCGGACTGAAGCTTTCTTT. Encoded protein: CATSDTRTEAFF.

This chain joins TRBV6-4 and TRBJ1-2; tentative D call: TRBD1 (5 bases). Germline V gives CDR1 MRHNA, CDR2 SNTAGT. Between the trimmed V and J ends, which lost 6 bases and 7 bases, there was a span of 18 bases. CDR3 length: 14 amino acids. The CDR3 nucleotides read TGTGCCAGCAGCCGTAGACTGGGGGTTGGTGGCTACACCTTC. It yields the protein CASSRRLGVGGYTF.

This rearrangement joins TRBV27 to TRBJ1-1; D is possibly TRBD1 (6 bases). Germline assignment: CDR1 MNHEY and CDR2 SMNVEV (reference sequence). The CDR3 has 15 amino acids. V was clipped by 8 bases and J by 4 bases, with 20 bases between them. This CDR3 reads CASGGHGVVSTEAFF. In nucleotides, the CDR3 is TGTGCCAGCGGGGGGCATGGGGTTGTTTCCACTGAAGCTTTCTTT.

The chain recombines TRBV10-3 with TRBJ2-3; perhaps D is TRBD1 or TRBD2 (6 bases each). V lost 7 bases and J 2 bases, leaving 22 bases between the germline ends. Germline CDR1 ENHRY, CDR2 SYGVKD. The CDR3 runs to 17 residues. CDR3 nucleotides: TGTGCCATCAAGGGGTCTCGAGGGTCGGGGGCCACAGATACGCAGTATTTT. Translating it yields CAIKGSRGSGATDTQYF.

A remark on this clone: One junction end does not reproduce the germline sequence, and a read error may be involved. The chain couples TRBV7-2 to TRBJ2-5, with TRBD1 identical over 9 bases. Germline-derived CDR1 and CDR2 are SGHTA and FQGNSA. CDR3 length: 15 amino acids. The CDR3 spells CASSLAGTGKETQYF. The CDR3 region has the DNA TGTGCCAGCAGTTTAGCCGGGACAGGGAAAGAGACCCAGTACTTC.

The chain has TRBV4-3 and TRBJ1-6; D not certain. With 0 bases removed from V and 0 bases from J, the gap between germline ends came to 6 bases. This CDR3 has 16 residues. Germline V gene data show CDR1 as LGHNA and CDR2 as YSLEER. The CDR3 DNA follows: TGCGCCAGCAGCCAAGACAGGAGCTCCTATAATTCACCCCTCCACTTT. Protein: CASSQDRSSYNSPLHF.

The rearrangement joins TRBV5-8 to TRBJ1-2, with D maybe TRBD1 (6 bases). The V and J ends lost 2 bases and 4 bases respectively, with 12 bases between them. CDR3 length: 14 residues. Germline CDR1 is SGHTS and CDR2 is YDEGEE. This chain's CDR3 is CASSFPTGAYGYTF. CDR3 DNA sequence: TGTGCCAGCAGCTTTCCGACAGGCGCCTATGGCTACACCTTC.

The chain recombines TRBV20-1 with TRBJ1-1; possibly TRBD1 for D (6 bases). CDR3 length: 11 residues. The V gene lost 5 bases and the J gene lost 6 bases, with 10 bases spanning the gap. Looked up from germline, CDR1 is DFQATT and CDR2 is SNEGSKA (reference sequence). The CDR3, as DNA: TGCAGTGCTGCACAGGGAGCTGAAGCTTTCTTT. Translation: CSAAQGAEAFF.